These T cell receptor beta chains were read from a single sample in a study of human T cells and chemical hapten exposure. TCRdb fed the RACE reads into MiXCR, producing one record per CDR3 protein. In the table there are 150,000 to 200,000 distinct CDR3 sequences, more than 20% of which are singletons. The sample was whole blood, taken in connection with sensitization to the hapten diphenylcyclopropenone (DPC). These receptors were collected from a woman between 35 and 50 years old with alopecia areata. Some clones in this sample may be carry-over from other donors' samples. The CDR3 runs from the conserved cysteine through the conserved F or W. A D gene is named only where the DNA matches it firmly. Only some rows state a clone size, as once, few, many or a class for expanded clones.

d_call	clone_size	j_call	v_call	cdr3_aa	cdr3_nt
TRBD2	-	TRBJ2-1	TRBV5-1	CASSFGLAGTYNEQFF	TGCGCCAGCAGCTTCGGTCTAGCGGGAACCTACAATGAGCAGTTCTTC
-	-	TRBJ2-4	TRBV28	CASSFTGAGIQYF	TGTGCCAGCAGTTTCACGGGGGCGGGCATTCAGTACTTC
TRBD2	few	TRBJ2-1	TRBV7-9	CASSSSGSVYNEQFF	TGTGCCAGCAGCTCAAGCGGGAGTGTGTACAATGAGCAGTTCTTC
-	-	TRBJ2-2	TRBV6-5	CASSYDGELFF	TGTGCCAGCAGTTACGACGGGGAGCTGTTTTTT
-	few	TRBJ2-7	TRBV7-9	CASSVRDKGPYEQYF	TGTGCCAGCAGCGTCCGGGACAAAGGCCCCTACGAGCAGTACTTC
-	-	TRBJ1-5	TRBV9	CATTNSNQPQHF	TGTGCCACTACAAATAGCAATCAGCCCCAGCATTTT
-	few	TRBJ2-1	TRBV4-1	CASSQDRDEQFF	TGCGCCAGCAGCCAGGACAGAGATGAGCAGTTCTTC
TRBD2	-	TRBJ2-2	TRBV19	CASSLSGGRGVGELFF	TGTGCCAGTAGCCTGAGCGGCGGGAGGGGAGTCGGGGAGCTGTTTTTT
-	few	TRBJ2-2	TRBV7-2	CASSLGRGGELFF	TGTGCCAGCAGCTTGGGGAGAGGCGGGGAGCTGTTTTTT
-	-	TRBJ2-2	TRBV5-1	CASSLIPGGGNTGELFF	TGCGCCAGCAGCTTGATACCTGGGGGCGGGAACACCGGGGAGCTGTTTTTT
-	few	TRBJ2-7	TRBV3-1	CASSQGTAVYEQYF	TGTGCCAGCAGCCAAGGGACTGCCGTCTACGAGCAGTACTTC
TRBD2	few	TRBJ2-3	TRBV18	CASSLGTSGYTDTQYF	TGTGCCAGCTCGCTCGGGACTAGCGGTTACACAGATACGCAGTATTTT
TRBD2	few	TRBJ2-1	TRBV7-9	CASSSSGSLNEQFF	TGTGCCAGCAGCTCGAGCGGGAGTTTAAATGAGCAGTTCTTC
-	many	TRBJ2-1	TRBV6-2/TRBV6-3	CASSYESAYNEQFF	TGTGCCAGCAGTTACGAAAGCGCTTACAATGAGCAGTTCTTC
-	-	TRBJ2-5	TRBV6-5	CASSYSGQTQETQYF	TGTGCCAGCAGTTACTCAGGGCAGACCCAAGAGACCCAGTACTTC
-	-	TRBJ2-7	TRBV5-1	CASSATGGASYEQYF	TGCGCCAGCAGCGCTACAGGGGGGGCATCCTACGAGCAGTACTTC